This T cell receptor (beta chain) was captured by sequencing in a study of T cell repertoires in cytomegalovirus infection. TCRdb recomputed calls from the reads with MiXCR, one row per CDR3 protein. The repertoire includes about 740,000 distinct CDR3 sequences, 35% to 45% of them detected once, and more than 2.5% sits in the top ten. Germline V CDR1 and CDR2: LGHDT, YNNKEL (reference sequence). With 6 bases clipped from V and 0 bases from J, the junction kept 11 bases outside the gene matches. This CDR3 region has 17 residues. This clonotype was sampled from a human donor in good health (CMV status not recorded). Some clones in this sample may be carry-over from other donors' samples. The chain has TRBV3-1 and TRBJ2-7; TRBD1 matches at 10 bases. The sample consisted of PBMCs. This chain's CDR3 is CASSPIFRDRGSYEQYF. The CDR3 bases are TGTGCCAGCAGTCCCATTTTTCGGGACAGGGGCTCCTACGAGCAGTACTTC.